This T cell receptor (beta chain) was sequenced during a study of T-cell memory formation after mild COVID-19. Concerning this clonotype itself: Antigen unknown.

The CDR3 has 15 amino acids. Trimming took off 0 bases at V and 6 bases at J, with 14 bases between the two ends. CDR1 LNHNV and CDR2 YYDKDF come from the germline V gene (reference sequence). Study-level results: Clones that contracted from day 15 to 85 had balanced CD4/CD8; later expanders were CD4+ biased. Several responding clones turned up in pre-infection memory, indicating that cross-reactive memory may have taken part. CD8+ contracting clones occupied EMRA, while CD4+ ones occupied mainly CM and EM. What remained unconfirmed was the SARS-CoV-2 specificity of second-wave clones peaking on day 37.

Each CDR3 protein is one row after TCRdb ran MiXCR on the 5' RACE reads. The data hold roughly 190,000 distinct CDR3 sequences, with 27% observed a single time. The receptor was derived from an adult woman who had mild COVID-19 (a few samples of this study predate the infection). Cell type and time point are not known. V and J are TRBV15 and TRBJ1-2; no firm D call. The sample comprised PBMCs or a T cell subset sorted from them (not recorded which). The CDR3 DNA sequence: TGTGCCACCAGCAGAGATCGTTTAGGGTCTCATGGCTACACCTTC. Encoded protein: CATSRDRLGSHGYTF.